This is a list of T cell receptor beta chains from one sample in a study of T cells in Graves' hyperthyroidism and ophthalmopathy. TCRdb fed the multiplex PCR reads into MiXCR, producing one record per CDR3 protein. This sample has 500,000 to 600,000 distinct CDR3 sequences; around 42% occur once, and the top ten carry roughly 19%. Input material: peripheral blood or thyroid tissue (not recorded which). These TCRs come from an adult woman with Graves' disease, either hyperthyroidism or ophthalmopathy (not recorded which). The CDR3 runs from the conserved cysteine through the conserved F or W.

CASKDSRSYEQYF	TRBV25-1	TRBJ2-7
CSGYRQGTEKLFF	TRBV29-1	TRBJ1-4
CASSLGSRYYGYTF	TRBV7-9	TRBJ1-2
CATYSANTGELFF	TRBV24-1	TRBJ2-2
CASSLAGAEIEQYF	TRBV5-4	TRBJ2-7
CASSLRQGAQTQYF	TRBV7-2	TRBJ2-5
CASSLDAGQGGYTF	TRBV5-1	TRBJ1-2
CATSRSYLGNTEAFF	TRBV15	TRBJ1-1
CSWTGGDGYTF	TRBV29-1	TRBJ1-2
CASTGGTVNQPQHF	TRBV6-1	TRBJ1-5
CASSFEGTSGRYEQYF	TRBV11-2	TRBJ2-7
CATGQEPGELFF	TRBV10-3	TRBJ2-2
CASSEADRAGELFF	TRBV25-1	TRBJ2-2
CASRYRGKPYEQYF	TRBV3-1	TRBJ2-7
CASSEGPYEQYF	TRBV2	TRBJ2-7
CATSLGDKEAARYTF	TRBV15	TRBJ1-2
CASSQASGTDNEKLFF	TRBV3-1	TRBJ1-4
CATSPKSGWPQPQHF	TRBV24-1	TRBJ1-5
CATDPGRTYEQYF	TRBV28	TRBJ2-7
CASSLDPGGQPQQYF	TRBV7-9	TRBJ2-7
CATSSAFRANTNTEAFF	TRBV15	TRBJ1-1
CASSLTGQGYGYTF	TRBV7-9	TRBJ1-2
CSARAGTGMNTEAFF	TRBV20-1	TRBJ1-1
CASHPTGRNEQYF	TRBV18	TRBJ2-7
CSAERRTSGNTIYF	TRBV20-1	TRBJ1-3
CASSSTGVYEQYF	TRBV5-1	TRBJ2-7
CSARDLGREQYF	TRBV20-1	TRBJ2-7
CASSLGGTLGTQYF	TRBV27	TRBJ2-5
CSVGELDEAFF	TRBV29-1	TRBJ1-1
CASSSARVPGNTIYF	TRBV7-2	TRBJ1-3
CSVPSNTGANVLTF	TRBV29-1	TRBJ2-6
CASSPPRNSGNTIYF	TRBV6-6	TRBJ1-3
CSVAGPVEETQYF	TRBV29-1	TRBJ2-5
CAISEGPEGTKAFF	TRBV10-3	TRBJ1-1
CSARDAGASTGELFF	TRBV20-1	TRBJ2-2